This T cell receptor beta chain came from a study of patients and donors after allogeneic stem cell transplantation. This clonotype was seen a few times. MiXCR, applied by TCRdb to the RT-PCR reads, yields one record per CDR3 protein. The repertoire includes hundreds of thousands of distinct CDR3 sequences, under 20% of them detected once, and just over 7% sits in the top ten. V was pared by 4 bases and J by 4 bases, with 10 bases between. Germline loops: CDR1 LNHDA, CDR2 SQIVND (reference sequence). The CDR3 extends over 14 amino acids. The sequenced sample consisted of blood, either unsorted or a sorted T cell fraction (not recorded which). The receptor's source is a human donor who was either an allogeneic HSCT recipient or a stem cell or donor lymphocyte infusion donor (not recorded which). It is not recorded whose cells these are; they may come from a transplant donor. The chain employs TRBV19 and TRBJ2-2, with no clear D. The CDR3 coding sequence is TGTGCCAGTAGTACTCATACGGGCACCGGGGAGCTGTTTTTT. It translates to CASSTHTGTGELFF.